This TCR beta chain came from a study of beta chain features in type 1 diabetes (dated 2018 in TCRdb). General notes on the study: Mean age, gender distribution, total cell number and subset yield did not differ between patients and healthy donors. The study compared TCRB repertoires of sorted circulating CD4+ T cell subsets between recently diagnosed type 1 diabetes patients and matched healthy donors. A total of under 140,000,000 sorted cells were examined across all samples, and the number of cells per subset was strongly correlated with RNA yield. Naive and central memory subsets were obtained from all 30 or so donors, but regulatory and stem cell-like memory subsets were isolated from only 8 patients and roughly eight healthy donors.

As concerns this clone: Its antigen is still unknown. No much larger clone exists at a distance of one base, and base qualities are not known.

Each donor gave one peripheral blood draw, averaging about 120 mL, which was collected into heparinised tubes. A BD FACSAria II was used to sort naive, central memory, regulatory and stem cell-like memory CD4+ T cells with a panel that included CD45RO, CCR7, CD25, CD127, CD95 and CD27. Every sorted population had a purity above 95%. PBMCs were isolated right away by Lymphoprep density gradient centrifugation and were stained directly, without culture. So that batch effects would be minimized, each experiment stained and sorted samples in pairs, pairing one healthy donor with one patient. Overall study outcomes, separate from this receptor: The naive, central memory and regulatory TCRB repertoires appeared to resemble one another more closely among patients than among healthy donors. Sequencing cDNA rather than genomic DNA could over-represent highly expressing activated cells, although activation and CD3 levels did not differ between groups. Patients with type 1 diabetes made fewer insertions and deleted more nucleotides at VDJ recombination sites, implying thymic rearrangement abnormalities. Only small numbers of individuals were included in the HLA sub-analyses, which left unresolved whether HLA type had any influence on TCRB rearrangement. PCR might favor shorter templates, but patient and control samples were amplified and corrected together, so any skew would affect both groups equally. In all four CD4+ subsets, TCRB CDR3 length was moderately but significantly shorter in type 1 diabetes patients.

Via the germline V gene, CDR1 is SGHDN and CDR2 FVKESK. Trimmed from V: 0 bases; trimmed from J: 7 bases; junction bases lacking a gene match: 3. Including cysteine and phenylalanine, the CDR3 has 16 amino acids. This entry keeps only the CDR3 DNA: 48 bases, framed from base 1. All of the isolated RNA was reverse transcribed with the High Capacity cDNA Reverse Transcription Kit, so expressed TCRB transcripts were sequenced. Deep immunoSEQ sequencing was applied to naive, central memory and regulatory T cell samples, giving an average of about 3.6 million total reads per sample. Sorted cells were lysed in RLT buffer, and RNA was extracted using DNase-treated RNeasy Micro or Mini kits according to cell number. Each cell subset was processed separately to prevent cross-contamination, with patient and healthy donor samples processed together. Using the immunoSEQ multiplex PCR, TCRB sequences were amplified from cDNA into 87-bp fragments spanning the CDR3 region. Sequencing of the amplicons was done on the Illumina HiSeq platform. On the study's bioinformatics: PCR bias was computationally corrected using synthetic template baselines, reads within Hamming distance 2 were collapsed, and singletons that could not be merged were discarded. Reads were aligned against IMGT to assign V, D and J genes, CDR3 length and insertions or deletions at six rearrangement sites. Clonotype counts were normalized to sorted cell number within each subset before computing true diversity and Gini coefficients with the tcR R package. The overlap coefficient, calculated on TCRB nucleotide sequences, was used to quantify repertoire sharing. The immuneACCESS repertoire file appears here via TCRdb, limited to in-frame rearrangements. These files lack a portion of the clones; in checked studies, under half of the deficit traces to unresolved V genes, and the cause of the others is not known. The D gene and trimming were derived from the DNA, and the V and J assignments and clone size from that table. The sample yields almost 350,000 clones; around 9% were counted once. The ten largest clones add up to about 1% of the sample.

The receptor chain draws on TRBV14 and TRBJ2-3, and 14 junction bases match TRBD2. The sequence derives from a man aged 25 to 40 with type 1 diabetes. The sample was central memory CD4+ T cells from blood. The CDR3 corresponds to CASSQEGTSGGYTQYF. The DNA is as follows: TGTGCCAGCAGCCAAGAAGGGACTAGCGGGGGATATACGCAGTATTTT. The reference TRBV14 and TRBJ2-3 proteins fill in what lies around the CDR3, so the full variable domain reads EAGVTQFPSHSVIEKGQTVTLRCDPISGHDNLYWYRRVMGKEIKFLLHFVKESKQDESGMPNNRFLAERTGGTYSTLKVQPAELEDSGVYFCASSQEGTSGGYTQYFGPGTRLTVL.